What follows are 21 T cell receptor beta chains derived from one specimen sequenced in a study of CD8+CD57+ T cells in acquired aplastic anemia. Genomic DNA provided the template from which TCR beta VDJ and CDR3 profiles were obtained. TCRdb fed the reads into MiXCR, producing one record per CDR3 protein. The sample consists of some 82,000 distinct CDR3 sequences, less than 60% of them appearing once. Material: sorted CD4+, CD8+, or CD8+CD57+ T cells (not recorded which) from PBMCs. The origin of the receptors is a human donor in good health, serving as a control.

The chain is built from TRBV5-4 and TRBJ1-1; D possibly corresponds to TRBD1 (6 bases). Germline V gene lookup returns CDR1 SGHNT and CDR2 YYREEE (reference sequence). The CDR3 runs 16 residues. V lost 4 bases and J 4 bases, leaving 20 bases between the germline ends. The CDR3 sequence is CASSPRDTRRGTEAFF. DNA of the CDR3: TGTGCCAGCAGCCCCCGGGACACTCGGCGTGGCACTGAAGCTTTCTTT.

CDR3 sequence: CASSFLAGDTYEQYF. The CDR3 bases are TGTGCCAGCAGCTTTTTAGCGGGGGATACCTACGAGCAGTACTTC. The chain recombines TRBV5-6 with TRBJ2-7; 9 bases fit TRBD2. The J segment lost 2 bases and the V segment lost 2 bases, leaving 5 bases of the junction unmatched. This CDR3 comprises 15 residues. The germline V gene has CDR1 SGHDT and CDR2 YYEEEE.

The chain uses TRBV27 and TRBJ1-2; 11 nucleotides agree with TRBD1. This CDR3 contains 16 residues. Trimming took 0 bases from V and 7 from J; bases not matched to a gene: 7. Germline V gives CDR1 MNHEY, CDR2 SMNVEV (reference sequence). CDR3 sequence (DNA): TGTGCCAGCAGTTTATCGGGGGGACAGGGGGTTCTTGGCTACACCTTC. This gives the protein CASSLSGGQGVLGYTF.

The chain joins TRBV30 to TRBJ2-6; TRBD1 aligns across 7 bases. The CDR3 runs to 14 residues. Germline lookup yields CDR1 GTSNPN and CDR2 SVGIG (reference sequence). The DNA of the CDR3 is TGTGCAGCAAGGGGGCTAGCTGGGGCCAACGTCCTGACTTTC. Protein sequence: CAARGLAGANVLTF.

The V gene is TRBV19, the J gene TRBJ1-4; no reliable D call. The CDR3 length is 15 residues. The germline V and J ends were trimmed by 9 bases and 0 bases, with 14 bases remaining between them. Germline V gene data show CDR1 as LNHDA and CDR2 as SQIVND (reference sequence). The DNA for the CDR3 is TGTGCCAGCAGGACCCTTGGAGCAACTAATGAAAAACTGTTTTTT. Translating it yields CASRTLGATNEKLFF.

The chain is built from TRBV20-1 and TRBJ2-1; D possibly corresponds to TRBD2 (6 bases). The CDR3 loop spans 14 amino acids. Germline V gives CDR1 DFQATT, CDR2 SNEGSKA (reference sequence). CDR3 coding DNA: TGCAGCTCTCCGGGAGATGGGTTCGACAATGAGCAGTTCTTC. This gives the protein CSSPGDGFDNEQFF.

This clonotype has just one count. The chain recombines TRBV18 with TRBJ2-3; D gene ambiguous. Trimming removed 0 bases from V and 0 bases from J, with 10 bases in between. Germline CDR1 is KGHSH and CDR2 is LQKENI. The CDR3 is 16 residues long. The CDR3 nucleotides are TGTGCCAGCTCACCACCGGTGGGCAGCAGCACAGATACGCAGTATTTT. Its translation: CASSPPVGSSTDTQYF.

This chain links TRBV24-1 with TRBJ1-1, with no clear D. CDR3 length: 13 residues. Germline V gene lookup returns CDR1 KGHDR and CDR2 SFDVKD. Trimming pared 4 bases from V and 3 bases from J, leaving 8 bases between. CDR3 nucleotide sequence: TGTGCCACCAGTGACCTCCGGGACACTGAAGCTTTCTTT. Protein sequence: CATSDLRDTEAFF.

This clonotype was found many times. The V call is TRBV19, the J call TRBJ2-1; TRBD2 matches 7 bases. Losses at the gene ends were 6 bases for V and 3 bases for J; bases not matched to a gene: 8. Per germline, CDR1 LNHDA and CDR2 SQIVND (reference sequence). The CDR3 has 15 amino acids. In DNA form, the CDR3 reads TGTGCCAGTAGGGCCGGGGAGGGCTACTACAATGAGCAGTTCTTC. Protein product: CASRAGEGYYNEQFF.

The V and J genes are TRBV10-3 and TRBJ2-5, with 9 bases fitting TRBD1. The CDR3 contains 12 residues. The trim removed 10 bases at V and 5 bases at J, leaving 5 bases unmatched. Germline V gene sequence: CDR1 ENHRY, CDR2 SYGVKD. DNA for the CDR3: TGTGCCACCGGGACAGGGCAGGAGACCCAGTACTTC. Encoded protein: CATGTGQETQYF.

This clonotype was recorded many times. Here the CDR3 omits its conserved ending phenylalanine or tryptophan, so a read error is the likely source. The DNA is omitted, as the CDR3 cannot be located on it reliably, and the CDR3 follows TCRdb's listing. The V and J genes are TRBV5-8 and TRBJ2-7; TRBD1 is the table's D call and was not checked against the DNA. With termini counted, the CDR3 has 11 amino acids. Germline CDR1 SGHTS, CDR2 YDEGEE. CDR3 protein: CASSLYLVGAT.

The chain combines TRBV25-1 with TRBJ2-5, with TRBD2 matching over 7 bases. V lost 4 bases to trimming and J lost 4 bases; unmatched junction nucleotides: 6. CDR3 size: 14 residues. Germline V gives CDR1 MGHDK, CDR2 SYGVNS. The CDR3 DNA reads TGTGCCAGCAGTGTGGGCTCGGGGGGAGAGACCCAGTACTTC. Encoded protein: CASSVGSGGETQYF.

This clonotype appeared a few times. This chain links TRBV15 with TRBJ2-7; D perhaps matches TRBD1 (5 bases). Germline CDR1 is LNHNV and CDR2 is YYDKDF (reference sequence). The CDR3 covers 13 residues. V was pared by 10 bases and J by 0 bases, with 13 bases between. The CDR3 DNA reads as TGTGCCATCTCCTCAGGGAACTCCTACGAGCAGTACGTC. Protein: CAISSGNSYEQYV.

A few counts support this clonotype. The chain employs TRBV12-3 or TRBV12-4 and TRBJ1-1; no definite D call. V lost 3 bases and J 7 bases, leaving 6 bases between the germline ends. The CDR3 is 11 amino acids. In nucleotides, the CDR3 is TGTGCCAGCAGTTTTGATGATGAAGCTTTCTTT. Amino acids: CASSFDDEAFF.

Many counts were recorded for this clonotype. V is TRBV5-1 and J is TRBJ1-1; 7 bases map to TRBD1. Looked up from germline, CDR1 is SGHRS and CDR2 is YFSETQ. V gave up 0 bases and J gave up 4 bases; unmatched junction bases: 3. The CDR3 runs 14 residues. In DNA form, the CDR3 reads TGCGCCAGCAGCTTGGCTAAGGGGGCCACTGAAGCTTTCTTT. This gives the protein CASSLAKGATEAFF. Full variable domain (remainder filled in from reference TRBV5-1 and TRBJ1-1): KAGVTQTPRYLIKTRGQQVTLSCSPISGHRSVSWYQQTPGQGLQFLFEYFSETQRNKGNFPGRFSGRQFSNSRSEMNVSTLELGDSALYLCASSLAKGATEAFFGQGTRLTVV.

The sample holds a few counts of this clonotype. The chain combines TRBV27 with TRBJ1-1; 8 nucleotides align to TRBD1. In germline, CDR1 is MNHEY, CDR2 SMNVEV (reference sequence). The CDR3 totals 14 residues. Germline trimming cut 6 bases from V and 2 bases from J; bases unmatched to any gene: 5. CDR3 DNA: TGTGCCAGCAGACCACAGGGGGGTAACACTGAAGCTTTCTTT. Encoded protein: CASRPQGGNTEAFF.

The CDR3 coding sequence is TGTGCCAGCAGCCCCGATTCACCCCTCCACTTT. Its protein product is CASSPDSPLHF. This chain joins TRBV24-1 and TRBJ1-6; unclear D gene. The CDR3 length is 11 residues. In germline, CDR1 is KGHDR, CDR2 SFDVKD. Trimming cost V 11 bases and J 8 bases, with 9 bases left between them.

Many counts were recorded for this clonotype. The J gene is TRBJ2-3, the V gene TRBV20-1, with 13 positions matching TRBD2. In germline, CDR1 is DFQATT, CDR2 SNEGSKA (reference sequence). V gave up 3 bases and J gave up 0 bases; unmatched junction bases: 9. This CDR3 contains 18 residues. CDR3 region: CSASGLAGAFTSTDTQYF. CDR3 bases: TGCAGTGCTAGTGGACTAGCGGGGGCGTTCACTAGCACAGATACGCAGTATTTT.

This clonotype was observed at least ten times. CDR3 amino acids: CASSPLAGGPDTQYF. The CDR3 nucleotides are TGTGCCAGCAGTCCCTTAGCGGGAGGGCCGGATACGCAGTATTTT. This sequence joins TRBV25-1 and TRBJ2-3; TRBD2 aligns across 11 bases. V trimming: 5 bases; J trimming: 6 bases; junction bases outside the gene matches: 7. This CDR3 is 15 amino acids long. Looked up from germline, CDR1 is MGHDK and CDR2 is SYGVNS.

This rearrangement joins TRBV10-3 to TRBJ2-3; D gene ambiguous. This CDR3 is 15 amino acids long. The V end was cut by 6 bases, the J end by 2 bases, with 15 bases between. Germline values: CDR1 ENHRY, CDR2 SYGVKD. The CDR3 loop is CAIRGHQTFTDTQYF. Here the CDR3 DNA reads TGTGCCATCAGAGGCCATCAAACCTTCACAGATACGCAGTATTTT.

CDR3 coding DNA: TGTGCCAGCAGCTTGGGCCACCCTGGTCAGCCCCAGCATTTT. Its translation: CASSLGHPGQPQHF. The chain links TRBV7-2 to TRBJ1-5; D uncertain. This CDR3 has 14 amino acids. V lost 3 bases and J 6 bases, leaving 12 bases between the germline ends. Germline lookup yields CDR1 SGHTA and CDR2 FQGNSA.